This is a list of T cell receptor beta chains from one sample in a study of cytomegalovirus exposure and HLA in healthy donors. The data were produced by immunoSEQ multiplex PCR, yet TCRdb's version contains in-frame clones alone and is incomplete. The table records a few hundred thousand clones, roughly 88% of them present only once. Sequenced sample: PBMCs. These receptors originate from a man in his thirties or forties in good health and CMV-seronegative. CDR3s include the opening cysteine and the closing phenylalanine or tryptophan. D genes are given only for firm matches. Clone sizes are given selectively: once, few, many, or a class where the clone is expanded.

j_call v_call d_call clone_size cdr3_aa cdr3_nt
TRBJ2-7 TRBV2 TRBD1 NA CASSRTQGAQNEQYF TGTGCCAGCAGCAGGACACAGGGGGCGCAAAACGAGCAGTACTTC
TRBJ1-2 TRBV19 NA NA CASSPLLTGGYTF TGTGCCAGTAGCCCTCTCCTAACCGGGGGCTACACCTTC
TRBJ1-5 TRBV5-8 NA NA CASSLERGGSNQPQHF TGTGCCAGCAGCTTGGAGAGGGGAGGTAGCAATCAGCCCCAGCATTTT
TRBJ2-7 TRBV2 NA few CASSVSYEQYF TGTGCCAGCAGCGTTTCCTACGAGCAGTACTTC
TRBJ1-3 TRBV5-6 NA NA CASSLEILGGSSGNTIYF TGTGCCAGCAGCTTGGAAATTCTGGGCGGGAGCTCTGGAAACACCATATATTTT
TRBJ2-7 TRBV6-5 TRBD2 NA CASTRLAGAFYEQYF TGTGCCAGCACCAGACTAGCGGGAGCCTTCTACGAGCAGTACTTC
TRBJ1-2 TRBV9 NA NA CASSVVTGSGYTF TGTGCCAGCAGCGTAGTTACAGGGTCCGGCTACACCTTC
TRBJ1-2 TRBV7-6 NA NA CASSSVTGGTNYGYTF TGTGCCAGCAGCTCGGTAACCGGCGGAACTAACTATGGCTACACCTTC
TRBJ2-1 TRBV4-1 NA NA CASSQEGAAYNEQFF TGCGCCAGCAGCCAAGAGGGGGCCGCATACAATGAGCAGTTCTTC
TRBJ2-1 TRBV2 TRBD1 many CASSGTGWNEQFF TGTGCCAGCAGTGGGACAGGGTGGAATGAGCAGTTCTTC
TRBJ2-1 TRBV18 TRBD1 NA CASSPGTGIYNEQFF TGTGCCAGCTCACCCGGGACAGGCATATACAATGAGCAGTTCTTC
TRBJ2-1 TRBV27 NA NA CATGFRGGHNEQFF TGTGCCACCGGATTCCGAGGTGGTCACAATGAGCAGTTCTTC
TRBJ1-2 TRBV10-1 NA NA CASRRGGGLNPINYGYTF TGCGCCAGCAGGAGGGGCGGCGGACTAAACCCGATCAACTATGGCTACACCTTC
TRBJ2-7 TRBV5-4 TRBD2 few CASSFGGGGEQYF TGTGCCAGCAGCTTTGGCGGGGGTGGTGAGCAGTACTTC
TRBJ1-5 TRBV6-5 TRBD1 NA CASSPDRGTNQPQHF TGTGCCAGCAGCCCCGACAGGGGGACCAATCAGCCCCAGCATTTT
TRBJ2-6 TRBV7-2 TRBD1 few CASSPGGSGANVLTF TGTGCCAGCAGCCCAGGGGGCTCTGGGGCCAACGTCCTGACTTTC
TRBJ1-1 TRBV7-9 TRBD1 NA CASSLDGTDNTEAFF TGTGCCAGCAGCTTAGACGGGACAGATAACACTGAAGCTTTCTTT
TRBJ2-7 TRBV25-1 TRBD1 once CASSDSPGGVYEQYF TGTGCCAGCAGTGACTCTCCAGGGGGAGTCTACGAGCAGTACTTC
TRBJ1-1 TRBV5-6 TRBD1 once CASSSTGTVNTEAFF TGTGCCAGCAGCTCCACCGGGACAGTGAACACTGAAGCTTTCTTT
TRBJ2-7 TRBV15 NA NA CATADSRGQYEQYF TGTGCCACCGCAGACTCACGGGGACAATACGAGCAGTACTTC
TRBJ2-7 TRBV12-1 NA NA CASRLDSTYEQYF TGTGCCAGCAGACTCGACAGCACGTACGAGCAGTACTTC
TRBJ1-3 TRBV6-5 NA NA CASSRKGSGTTIYF TGTGCCAGCAGCCGCAAAGGGAGCGGAACCACCATATATTTT
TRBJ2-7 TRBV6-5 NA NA CASSTGVARGQYF TGTGCCAGCAGTACCGGCGTCGCGCGGGGGCAGTACTTC
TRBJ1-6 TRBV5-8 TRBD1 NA CASSLGTGASSPLHF TGTGCCAGCAGCTTGGGGACAGGTGCGAGTTCACCCCTCCACTTT
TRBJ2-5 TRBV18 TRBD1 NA CASSPGTGGQETQYF TGTGCCAGCTCACCCGGGACAGGGGGTCAAGAGACCCAGTACTTC
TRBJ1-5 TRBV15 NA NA CATSSDISGNQPQHF TGTGCCACCAGCAGTGACATATCAGGCAATCAGCCCCAGCATTTT
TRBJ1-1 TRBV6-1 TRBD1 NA CASSESGQGVKAFF TGTGCCAGCAGTGAATCGGGACAGGGGGTTAAAGCTTTCTTT
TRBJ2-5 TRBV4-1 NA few CASSQTRRETQYF TGCGCCAGCAGCCAGACTAGAAGGGAGACCCAGTACTTC
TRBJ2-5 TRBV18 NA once CASSPTEGTQYF TGTGCCAGCTCACCGACGGAGGGGACCCAGTACTTC
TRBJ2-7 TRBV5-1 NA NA CASSFQGYEQYF TGCGCCAGCAGCTTTCAGGGGTACGAGCAGTACTTC
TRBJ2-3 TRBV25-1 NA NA CASSLPGQNTDTQYF TGTGCCAGCAGCCTACCGGGACAAAACACAGATACGCAGTATTTT
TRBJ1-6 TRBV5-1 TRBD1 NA CASSKKDRGDNSPLHF TGCGCCAGCAGCAAAAAAGACAGGGGCGATAATTCACCCCTCCACTTT
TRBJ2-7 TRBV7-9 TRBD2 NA CASSSISGGADYEQYF TGTGCCAGCAGCTCCATTAGCGGGGGGGCCGACTACGAGCAGTACTTC
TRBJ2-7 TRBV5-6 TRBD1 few CASSLVQGATEQYF TGTGCCAGCAGCTTGGTGCAGGGGGCGACGGAGCAGTACTTC
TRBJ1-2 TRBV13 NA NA CASSSRTANYGYTF TGTGCCAGCAGCTCCAGGACAGCTAACTATGGCTACACCTTC
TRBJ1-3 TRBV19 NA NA CASSISENTIYF TGTGCCAGTAGTATCAGCGAAAACACCATATATTTT
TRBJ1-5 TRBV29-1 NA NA CSVGTDYQPQHF TGCAGCGTTGGGACAGACTATCAGCCCCAGCATTTT
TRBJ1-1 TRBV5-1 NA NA CASSLSFSEDEAFF TGCGCCAGCAGCTTGTCCTTTTCGGAGGATGAAGCTTTCTTT